The rows below give T cell receptor beta chains drawn from one sample of a study of blood T cell repertoires in COVID-19. Profiling relied on immunoSEQ multiplex PCR, and the TCRdb table lists in-frame clones only, not all of them. Among around 130,000 clones listed, approximately 86% were seen once. Sequences were obtained from PBMCs or T cells enriched from blood (not recorded which). Receptor source: a woman in her forties or fifties who had recovered from COVID-19. Each CDR3 is given with its conserved first and last residue. The D gene is left open where the match is weak. Rows give clone size only sometimes, using once, few, many, or a class for an expanded clone.

D gene	V gene	J gene	CDR3 length	clone size	CDR3 DNA	CDR3 protein
NA	TRBV10-3	TRBJ1-4	14	few	TGTGCCACCCGGGTTTCAGCAACTAATGAAAAACTGTTTTTT	CATRVSATNEKLFF
NA	TRBV5-4	TRBJ1-2	13	NA	TGTGCCAGCAGCTTACGCGGGGACTATGGCTACACCTTC	CASSLRGDYGYTF
NA	TRBV2	TRBJ1-5	16	NA	TGTGCCAGCAGTGGGCCCGTGAATTATAGCAATCAGCCCCAGCATTTT	CASSGPVNYSNQPQHF
TRBD1	TRBV7-3	TRBJ2-3	15	NA	TGTGCCAGCAGCTTGGGACAGGGAATGTCGGATACGCAGTATTTT	CASSLGQGMSDTQYF
TRBD2	TRBV7-3	TRBJ2-5	15	NA	TGTGCCAGCAGCGCGACTAGCGGGATACAAGAGACCCAGTACTTC	CASSATSGIQETQYF
NA	TRBV9	TRBJ1-3	15	NA	TGTGCCAGCAGCGTAGTCCGGACAGACGGAAACACCATATATTTT	CASSVVRTDGNTIYF
NA	TRBV5-8	TRBJ2-3	12	NA	TGTGCCAGCAGCCATCGCACAGATACGCAGTATTTT	CASSHRTDTQYF
NA	TRBV2	TRBJ1-2	10	NA	TGTGCCAGCAGTGAAATCGGGACAACCTTC	CASSEIGTTF
NA	TRBV5-6	TRBJ2-7	14	NA	TGTGCCAGCAGCTACCGGGAGAACTCCTACGAGCAGTACTTC	CASSYRENSYEQYF
TRBD1	TRBV10-1	TRBJ1-1	12	NA	TGCGCCAGCAGTGGGACAGGACCTGAAGCTTTCTTT	CASSGTGPEAFF
NA	TRBV6-5	TRBJ1-2	13	once	TGTGCCACCATCCTGGACAGAGGGGATGGCTACACCTTC	CATILDRGDGYTF
NA	TRBV11-2	TRBJ1-5	12	few	TGTGCCAGCAGCTTAGGAGGCGGTCCCCAGCATTTT	CASSLGGGPQHF
NA	TRBV11-3	TRBJ1-4	14	NA	TGTGCCAGCAGCTTAGAAGCCGGGGATGAAAAACTGTTTTTT	CASSLEAGDEKLFF
TRBD1	TRBV9	TRBJ2-5	15	NA	TGTGCCAGCAGCGCCAAGGACAGGGCCCAAGAGACCCAGTACTTC	CASSAKDRAQETQYF
NA	TRBV6-2/TRBV6-3	TRBJ1-3	15	NA	TGTGCCAGCAGTTGGGCGGGGCAACATGGAAACACCATATATTTT	CASSWAGQHGNTIYF
TRBD2	TRBV12-5	TRBJ2-1	18	once	TGTGCTAGTGGATCGCTACTCGGGACTAGCGGGGTTTACAATGAGCAGTTCTTC	CASGSLLGTSGVYNEQFF
NA	TRBV6-5	TRBJ1-2	15	NA	TGTGCCAGCAGTCCTCCGGGACACATAAACTATGGCTACACCTTC	CASSPPGHINYGYTF
NA	TRBV19	TRBJ2-7	16	NA	TGTGCCAGTAGTATAGGGGTCCGGGACACCCACTACGAGCAGTACTTC	CASSIGVRDTHYEQYF
TRBD2	TRBV14	TRBJ2-3	18	once	TGTGCCAGCAGCCAAGATGACCGTAGCGGGGGGGCCCCAGATACGCAGTATTTT	CASSQDDRSGGAPDTQYF
NA	TRBV2	TRBJ2-2	12	NA	TGTGCCAGCAAGGGGGAGACCGGGGAGCTGTTTTTT	CASKGETGELFF
NA	TRBV21-1	TRBJ2-7	15	once	TGTGCCAGCAGCAAAATATCAGGGGGCGCGTACGAGCAGTACTTC	CASSKISGGAYEQYF
TRBD1	TRBV7-8	TRBJ2-7	11	NA	TGTGCCAGCAGCCGACAGGGCGAGCAGTACTTC	CASSRQGEQYF
TRBD1	TRBV10-3	TRBJ2-3	17	NA	TGTGCCATCAGCCGGGACAGGGGCTCCGCTGGCACAGATACGCAGTATTTT	CAISRDRGSAGTDTQYF
NA	TRBV6-5	TRBJ2-5	14	NA	TGTGCCAGCAGACCAGGGGGGTCACGGGAGACCCAGTACTTC	CASRPGGSRETQYF
TRBD1	TRBV5-6	TRBJ1-2	14	NA	TGTGCCAGCAGCTTGGACAGGGGTTCGGATGGCTACACCTTC	CASSLDRGSDGYTF
NA	TRBV7-9	TRBJ1-4	15	NA	TGTGCCAGCAGCTTTAGCAGTGCAACTAATGAAAAACTGTTTTTT	CASSFSSATNEKLFF
TRBD1	TRBV29-1	TRBJ2-3	15	NA	TGCAGCGTTGAACGGGACAGGGGGAGCACAGATACGCAGTATTTT	CSVERDRGSTDTQYF
TRBD2	TRBV7-2	TRBJ2-5	17	NA	TGTGCCAGCAGCTTAACTATCGGGGGGGCAGGAGGAGAGACCCAGTACTTC	CASSLTIGGAGGETQYF
TRBD2	TRBV7-8	TRBJ2-7	15	NA	TGTGCCAGCAGCTTGTCGGGGGGGCGTTACTACGAGCAGTACTTC	CASSLSGGRYYEQYF
NA	TRBV7-8	TRBJ1-6	12	once	TGTGCCAGCAGCCACTATGAGTCACCCCTCCACTTT	CASSHYESPLHF
NA	TRBV19	TRBJ2-1	16	NA	TGTGCCAGTAGTATCTTCGAGGCGGGGTATTACAATGAGCAGTTCTTC	CASSIFEAGYYNEQFF
TRBD1	TRBV7-8	TRBJ1-5	17	NA	TGTGCCAGCAGCTTAGCGGGGGACAGGGGAAACAATCAGCCCCAGCATTTT	CASSLAGDRGNNQPQHF
NA	TRBV25-1	TRBJ1-4	15	NA	TGTGCCAGCAGCCTTCAAGGGGGTTCTAATGAAAAACTGTTTTTT	CASSLQGGSNEKLFF
TRBD2	TRBV4-3	TRBJ2-3	15	NA	TGCGCCAGCAGCCCTCTTAGCGGGGGAACTGATACGCAGTATTTT	CASSPLSGGTDTQYF
NA	TRBV5-6	TRBJ1-1	15	NA	TGTGCCAGCAGCTGGGAAAGGAGGCCGAACACTGAAGCTTTCTTT	CASSWERRPNTEAFF